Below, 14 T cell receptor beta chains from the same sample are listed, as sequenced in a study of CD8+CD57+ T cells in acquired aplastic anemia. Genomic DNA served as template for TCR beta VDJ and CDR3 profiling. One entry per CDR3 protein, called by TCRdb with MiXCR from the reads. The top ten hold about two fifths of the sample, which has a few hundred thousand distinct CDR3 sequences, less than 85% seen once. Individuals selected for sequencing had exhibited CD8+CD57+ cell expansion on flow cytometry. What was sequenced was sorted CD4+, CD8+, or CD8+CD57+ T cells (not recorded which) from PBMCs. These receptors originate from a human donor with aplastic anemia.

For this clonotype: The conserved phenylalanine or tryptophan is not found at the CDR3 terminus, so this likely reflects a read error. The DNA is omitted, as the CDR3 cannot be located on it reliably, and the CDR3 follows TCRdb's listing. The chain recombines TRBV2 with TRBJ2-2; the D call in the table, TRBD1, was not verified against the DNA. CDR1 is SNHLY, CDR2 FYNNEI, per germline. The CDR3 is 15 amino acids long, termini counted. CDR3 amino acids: CASSDGGIPVQFFWP.

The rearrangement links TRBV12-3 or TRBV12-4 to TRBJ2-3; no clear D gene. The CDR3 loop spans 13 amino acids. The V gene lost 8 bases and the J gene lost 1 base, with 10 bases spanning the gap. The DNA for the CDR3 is TGTGCCAGCGGGGTCGTGCGCACAGATACGCAGTATTTT. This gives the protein CASGVVRTDTQYF.

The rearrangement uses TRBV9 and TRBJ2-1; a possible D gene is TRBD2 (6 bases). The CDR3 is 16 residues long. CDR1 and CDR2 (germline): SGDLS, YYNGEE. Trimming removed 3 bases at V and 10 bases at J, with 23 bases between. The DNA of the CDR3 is TGTGCCAGCAGCGAGGAGAGCACGGGGGAGCAGGACGAGCAGTTCTTC. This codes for CASSEESTGEQDEQFF.

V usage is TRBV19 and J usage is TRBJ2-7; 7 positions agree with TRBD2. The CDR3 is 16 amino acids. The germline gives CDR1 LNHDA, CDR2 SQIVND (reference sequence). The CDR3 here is CASSIASGAYKEQHFV. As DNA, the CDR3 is TGTGCCAGTAGTATAGCTAGCGGAGCCTACAAGGAGCAGCACTTCGTC.

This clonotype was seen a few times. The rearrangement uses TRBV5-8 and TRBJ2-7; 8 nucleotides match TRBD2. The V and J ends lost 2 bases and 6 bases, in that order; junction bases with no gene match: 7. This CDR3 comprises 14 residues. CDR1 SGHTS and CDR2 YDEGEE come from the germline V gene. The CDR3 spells CASSFTGGAGEQYF. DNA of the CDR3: TGTGCCAGCAGCTTTACCGGGGGGGCGGGCGAGCAGTACTTC.

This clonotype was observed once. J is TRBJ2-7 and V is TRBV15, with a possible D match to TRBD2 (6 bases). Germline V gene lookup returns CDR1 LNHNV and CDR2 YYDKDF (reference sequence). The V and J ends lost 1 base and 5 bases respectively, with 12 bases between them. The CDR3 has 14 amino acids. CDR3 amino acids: CATSRVGRGNEQYF. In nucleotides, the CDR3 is TGTGCCACCAGCAGAGTTGGGCGGGGTAACGAGCAGTACTTC.

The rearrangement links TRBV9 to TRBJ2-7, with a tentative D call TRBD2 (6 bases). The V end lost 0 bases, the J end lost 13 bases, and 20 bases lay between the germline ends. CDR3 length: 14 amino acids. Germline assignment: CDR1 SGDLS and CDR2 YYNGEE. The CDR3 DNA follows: TGTGCCAGCAGCGTAGAGGACTATCCCCTCGAGAACTACTTC. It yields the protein CASSVEDYPLENYF.

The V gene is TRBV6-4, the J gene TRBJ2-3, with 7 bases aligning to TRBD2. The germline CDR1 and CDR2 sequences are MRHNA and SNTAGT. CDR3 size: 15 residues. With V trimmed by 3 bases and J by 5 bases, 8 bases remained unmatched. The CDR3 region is CASSETGGSKDTQYF. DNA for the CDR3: TGTGCCAGCAGTGAGACGGGGGGTTCGAAAGATACGCAGTATTTT.

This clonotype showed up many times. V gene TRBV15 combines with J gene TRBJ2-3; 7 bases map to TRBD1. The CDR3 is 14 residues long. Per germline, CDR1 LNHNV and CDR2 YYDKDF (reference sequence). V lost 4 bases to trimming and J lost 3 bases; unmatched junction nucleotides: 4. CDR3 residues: CATSTQGLTDTQYF. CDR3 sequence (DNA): TGTGCCACCAGCACACAGGGGTTGACAGATACGCAGTATTTT.

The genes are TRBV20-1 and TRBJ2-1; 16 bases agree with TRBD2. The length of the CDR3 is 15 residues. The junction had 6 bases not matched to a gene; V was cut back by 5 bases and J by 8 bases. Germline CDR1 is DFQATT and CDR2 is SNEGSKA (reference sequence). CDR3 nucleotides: TGCAGTGCTTTACCCGGGACTAGCGGGAGGGATGAGCAGTTCTTC. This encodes CSALPGTSGRDEQFF.

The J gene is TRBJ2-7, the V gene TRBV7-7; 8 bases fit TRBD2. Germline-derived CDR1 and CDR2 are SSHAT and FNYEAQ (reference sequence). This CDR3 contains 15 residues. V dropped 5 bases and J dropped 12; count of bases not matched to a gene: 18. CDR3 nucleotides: TGTGCCAGCAGCACGCTAGCGGGCCTACGATACGTACTGTACTTC. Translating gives CASSTLAGLRYVLYF.

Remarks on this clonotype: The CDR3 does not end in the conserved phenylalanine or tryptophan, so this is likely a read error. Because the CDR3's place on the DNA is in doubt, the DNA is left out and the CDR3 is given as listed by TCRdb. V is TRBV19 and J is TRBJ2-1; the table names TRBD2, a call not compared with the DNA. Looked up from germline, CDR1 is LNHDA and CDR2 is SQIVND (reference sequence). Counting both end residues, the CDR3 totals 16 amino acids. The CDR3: CASSIASGTCNEQLFV.

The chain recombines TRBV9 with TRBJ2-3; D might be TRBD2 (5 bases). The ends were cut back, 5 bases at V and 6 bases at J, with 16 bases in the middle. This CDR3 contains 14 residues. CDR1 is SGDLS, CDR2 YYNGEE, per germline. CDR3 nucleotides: TGTGCCAGCAGTGTTGAGGCGGGTCCCGATACGCAGTATTTT. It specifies CASSVEAGPDTQYF.

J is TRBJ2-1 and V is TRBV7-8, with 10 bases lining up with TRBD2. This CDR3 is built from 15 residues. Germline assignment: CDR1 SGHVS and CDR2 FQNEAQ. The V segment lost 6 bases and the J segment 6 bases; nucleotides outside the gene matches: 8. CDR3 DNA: TGTGCCAGCAGTTCAAAAGCGGGAGGGTTCAATGAGCAGTTCTTC. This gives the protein CASSSKAGGFNEQFF.